The clone carrying this T cell receptor beta chain was detected many times. Antigen: not known. TCRdb passed the multiplex PCR reads through MiXCR, listing each CDR3 protein once. Here the sample spans over 60,000 distinct CDR3 sequences, over 40% being singletons. This record belongs to a study of breast tumors, draining lymph nodes, adjacent tissues. Findings and caveats of the study: Findings are consistent with lymph node origin and intratumoral expansion of most tumor T cells. Tumor TCR diversity was below lymph nodes but above nontumor tissue. Luminal-like breast cancer showed significantly greater tumor-nontumor repertoire similarity than basal-like breast cancer did. Data only fit, rather than demonstrated, lymph node origin of most tumor T cells.

The sample was breast tumor tissue. This receptor was obtained from a female donor with breast cancer. Some clones in this sample may be carry-over from other donors' samples.

CDR3 residues: CASTKGREETQYF. DNA for the CDR3: TGTGCCAGCACAAAAGGCCGGGAAGAGACCCAGTACTTC. The chain recombines TRBV5-8 with TRBJ2-5; the D is unclear. This CDR3 has 13 residues. V was pared by 6 bases and J by 3 bases, with 12 bases between. Germline lookup yields CDR1 SGHTS and CDR2 YDEGEE.